This T cell receptor beta chain derives from a study of beta chain features in type 1 diabetes. Study-level findings and limits: In these data, an HLA type influence on TCRB rearrangement remained unresolved. TCRB CDR3s from Type 1 diabetes patients were moderately but significantly shorter in all four CD4+ subsets. Because the template was cDNA, high-expressing cells might be over-represented.

There was one heparinised blood draw per donor, averaging around 120 mL. Populations obtained by sorting all exceeded 98% purity. The germline V and J ends were trimmed by 1 base and 0 bases, with 9 bases remaining between them. CDR3 size: 14 residues. The germline V gene has CDR1 GTSNPN and CDR2 SVGIG (reference sequence). This clone was observed a handful of times. Its antigen is not identified. Since all of the isolated RNA was reverse transcribed, expressed TCRB transcripts were what got sequenced. Profiling relied on immunoSEQ multiplex PCR, and the TCRdb table lists in-frame clones only, not all of them. Here the sample spans a few hundred thousand clones, roughly 13% being singletons.

The TCR comes from a woman aged 18-29 years with type 1 diabetes. Specimen: naive CD4+ T cells from blood. The J gene is TRBJ1-1, the V gene TRBV30; possibly TRBD1 for D (6 bases). CDR3 sequence reads: CAWSGGGLNTEAFF. The CDR3 region has the DNA TGTGCCTGGAGTGGGGGGGGCCTGAACACTGAAGCTTTCTTT.